A few counts support the clone carrying this T cell receptor (beta chain). The data were taken from a study of blood T cell repertoires in COVID-19. For the study at large: Whether acute or convalescent, the COVID-19 samples came from the United States, Italy and Spain. Sample material is recorded as cDNA or gDNA derived from T cells, B-cell-depleted T cells, or PBMCs.

CDR3 length: 14 amino acids. V was cut by 5 bases and J by 6 bases, with 17 bases left in between. CDR1 is SGHTA, CDR2 FQGNSA, per germline. Per the original methods: Estimated nucleated cell counts came from reference gene primer amplification. Assay used: immunoSEQ multiplex PCR; TCRdb lists only in-frame clones, some missing. D and trimming were read from the DNA, whereas the V and J calls and clone size are those reported in that table. Of under 200,000 clones in the sample, roughly 81% were seen once. The chain carries TRBV7-2 and TRBJ2-7; D is possibly TRBD2 (5 bases). The source of this sequence is a woman aged 50 to 65 with COVID-19, enrolled during active disease. The sample comprised peripheral blood. This CDR3 reads CASSPRPGEGEQYF. DNA of the CDR3: TGTGCCAGCAGCCCACGCCCGGGTGAGGGCGAGCAGTACTTC. Combining the CDR3 with reference TRBV7-2 and TRBJ2-7 gives the whole variable domain GAGVSQSPSNKVTEKGKDVELRCDPISGHTALYWYRQSLGQGLEFLIYFQGNSAPDKSGLPSDRFSAERTGGSVSTLTIQRTQQEDSAVYLCASSPRPGEGEQYFGPGTRLTVT.